A single sample gave rise to the 5 T cell receptor beta chains below, sequenced in a study of blood T cells in healthy people across ages. The use of a sample-barcoded 5' primer and a J-beta primer mix characterized a second PCR of roughly 6 to 11 cycles. TCRdb used MiXCR to reprocess the 5' RACE reads, holding one entry per CDR3 protein. The top ten hold 22% of the sample, which has roughly 800,000 distinct CDR3 sequences, more than 45% seen once. Sequenced sample: blood. These receptors originate from a man aged 25-45 years in good health.

This clonotype has a handful of counts. V is TRBV4-1 and J is TRBJ2-5, with 7 bases identical to TRBD1. The end of the DNA is better explained by TRBJ2-7, so the J call may be wrong. The CDR3 is 14 amino acids. Germline loops: CDR1 MGHRA, CDR2 YSYEKL. CDR3 nucleotide sequence: TGCGCCAGCAGCCACCCCGGGACAGCCTACGAGCAGTACTTC. It is translated as CASSHPGTAYEQYF.

This clonotype showed up just a few times. The chain links TRBV20-1 to TRBJ1-2; unclear D gene. The CDR3 covers 13 residues. Trimming stripped 1 base from V and 8 bases from J, with 14 bases between. Germline V CDR1 and CDR2: DFQATT, SNEGSKA (reference sequence). The CDR3 sequence is CSARAPRPGGYTF. The CDR3 DNA is TGCAGTGCTAGAGCCCCGAGGCCGGGAGGCTACACCTTC.

The chain has TRBV7-2 and TRBJ2-2, with 7 bases fitting TRBD2. CDR1 is SGHTA, CDR2 FQGNSA, per germline. With V trimmed by 5 bases and J by 5 bases, 8 bases remained unmatched. The CDR3 has 15 amino acids. The CDR3: CASSKKRGGTGELFF. In DNA form, the CDR3 reads TGTGCCAGCAGCAAGAAGAGGGGAGGGACCGGGGAGCTGTTTTTT.

The V and J genes are TRBV20-1 and TRBJ1-2; no clear D gene. V shed 6 bases and J shed 0 bases, with 14 bases lying between them. CDR3 length: 14 residues. In germline, CDR1 is DFQATT, CDR2 SNEGSKA (reference sequence). CDR3: CSAQRRSANYGYTF. In DNA form, the CDR3 reads TGCAGTGCACAAAGACGGTCAGCTAACTATGGCTACACCTTC.

The sample holds a few counts of this clonotype. The V gene is TRBV10-3, the J gene TRBJ2-7; 15 nucleotides align to TRBD2. This CDR3 contains 16 residues. V was clipped by 6 bases and J by 3 bases; unmatched bases: 6. In germline, CDR1 is ENHRY, CDR2 SYGVKD. CDR3 loop: CAIRTGLAGGDYEQYF. The CDR3 nucleotides read TGTGCCATCAGGACGGGACTAGCGGGAGGAGACTACGAGCAGTACTTC.